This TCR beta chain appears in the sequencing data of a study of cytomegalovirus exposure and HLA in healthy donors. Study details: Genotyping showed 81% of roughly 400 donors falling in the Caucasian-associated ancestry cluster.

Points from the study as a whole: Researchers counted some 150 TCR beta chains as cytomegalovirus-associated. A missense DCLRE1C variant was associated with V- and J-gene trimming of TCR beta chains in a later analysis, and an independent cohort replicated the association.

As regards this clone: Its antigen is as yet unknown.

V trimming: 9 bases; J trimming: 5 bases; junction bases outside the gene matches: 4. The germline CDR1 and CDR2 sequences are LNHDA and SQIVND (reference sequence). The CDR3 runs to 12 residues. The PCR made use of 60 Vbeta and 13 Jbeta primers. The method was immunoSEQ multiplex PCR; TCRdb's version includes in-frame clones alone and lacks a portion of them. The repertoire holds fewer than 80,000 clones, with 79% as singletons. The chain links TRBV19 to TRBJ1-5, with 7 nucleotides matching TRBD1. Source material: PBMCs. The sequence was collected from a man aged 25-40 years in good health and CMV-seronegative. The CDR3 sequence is CARQGIDQPQHF. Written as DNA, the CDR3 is TGTGCCAGACAGGGGATTGATCAGCCCCAGCATTTT.